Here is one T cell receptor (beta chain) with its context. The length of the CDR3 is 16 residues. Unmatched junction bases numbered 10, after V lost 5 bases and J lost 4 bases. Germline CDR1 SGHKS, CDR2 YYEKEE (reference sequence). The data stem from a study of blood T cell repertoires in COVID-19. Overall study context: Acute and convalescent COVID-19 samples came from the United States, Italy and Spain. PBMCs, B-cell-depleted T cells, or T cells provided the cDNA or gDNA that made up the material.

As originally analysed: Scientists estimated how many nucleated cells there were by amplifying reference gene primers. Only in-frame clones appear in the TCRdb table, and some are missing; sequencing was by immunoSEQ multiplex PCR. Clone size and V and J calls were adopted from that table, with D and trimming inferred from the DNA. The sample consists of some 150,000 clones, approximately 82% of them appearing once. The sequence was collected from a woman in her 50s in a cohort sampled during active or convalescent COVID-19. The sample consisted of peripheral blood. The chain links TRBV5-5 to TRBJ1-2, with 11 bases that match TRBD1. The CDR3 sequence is CASSSGQGAFVYGYTF. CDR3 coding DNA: TGTGCCAGCAGTTCTGGACAGGGGGCTTTTGTCTATGGCTACACCTTC.